This T cell receptor (beta chain) was identified during a study of blood T cell repertoires in COVID-19. Study-wide context: Spain, Italy and the United States supplied samples that represented acute and convalescent COVID-19. T cells, B-cell-depleted T cells, or PBMCs provided the cDNA or gDNA that served as material.

Sequencing used immunoSEQ multiplex PCR; TCRdb keeps in-frame clones, though not all of them. Of 70,000 or so clones listed, over 80% are singletons. Unmatched junction bases numbered 5, after V lost 10 bases and J lost 1 base. The CDR3 contains 14 residues. The V gene's germline CDR1 is ENHRY and CDR2 SYGVKD. The sequenced material came from peripheral blood. The TCR sequence derives from a human donor in a cohort sampled during active COVID-19. The chain couples TRBV10-3 to TRBJ2-3; 10 positions match TRBD2. CDR3 amino acids: CATSGGPRTDTQYF. For the CDR3, the DNA is TGTGCCACTAGCGGGGGCCCACGCACAGATACGCAGTATTTT.